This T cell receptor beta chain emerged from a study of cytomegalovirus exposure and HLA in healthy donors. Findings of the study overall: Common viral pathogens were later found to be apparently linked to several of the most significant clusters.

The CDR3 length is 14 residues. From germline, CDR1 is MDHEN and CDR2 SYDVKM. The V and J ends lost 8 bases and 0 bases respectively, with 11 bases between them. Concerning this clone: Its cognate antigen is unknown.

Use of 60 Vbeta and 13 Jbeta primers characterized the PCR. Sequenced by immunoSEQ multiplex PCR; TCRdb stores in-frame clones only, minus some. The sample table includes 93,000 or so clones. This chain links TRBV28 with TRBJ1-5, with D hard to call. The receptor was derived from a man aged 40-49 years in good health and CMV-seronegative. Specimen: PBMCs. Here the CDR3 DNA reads TGTGCCAGCTCCCCCCCCTATAGCAATCAGCCCCAGCATTTT. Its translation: CASSPPYSNQPQHF. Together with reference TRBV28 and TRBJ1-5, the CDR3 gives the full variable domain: DVKVTQSSRYLVKRTGEKVFLECVQDMDHENMFWYRQDPGLGLRLIYFSYDVKMKEKGDIPEGYSVSREKKERFSLILESASTNQTSMYLCASSPPYSNQPQHFGDGTRLSIL.